This T cell receptor (beta chain) was sequenced for a study of cytomegalovirus exposure and HLA in healthy donors. Study observations and caveats: Investigators reported more than 150 TCR beta chains as tied to cytomegalovirus.

The CDR3 length is 18 residues. Generated by immunoSEQ multiplex PCR, the TCRdb table keeps only in-frame clones and is missing some. The sample shows roughly 120,000 clones, about 82% of them seen only once. This clone was recorded once. Antigen: not known. The chain joins TRBV12-2 to TRBJ1-1; TRBD1, the table's D call, lacks a check against the DNA. TRBV12-2 is a pseudogene. The sample comprised PBMCs. The TCR comes from a man younger than 35 in good health and CMV-seronegative. The CDR3 reads CASRLSFAQGQGNTEAFF. The CDR3 DNA follows: TGTGCAAGTCGCCTATCATTCGCCCAGGGACAGGGGAACACTGAAGCTTTCTTT.